The 17 T cell receptor beta chains below come from one sample, sequenced in a study of response to subunit inactivated influenza vaccine. Using its own MiXCR run on the RT-PCR reads, TCRdb lists one record per CDR3 protein. In the table there are about 650,000 distinct CDR3 sequences, approximately 15% of which are singletons. Source: PBMCs from blood, taken roughly 12 days after vaccination. The receptor source for this set is a man aged 50 or older who received an inactivated influenza vaccine.

This clonotype was recorded at least ten times. CDR3 nucleotide sequence: TGTGCCAGCAGGCACCTGACAGGCTCCTACGAGCAGTACTTC. This codes for CASRHLTGSYEQYF. J is TRBJ2-7 and V is TRBV6-2 or TRBV6-3, with D tentatively TRBD1 (6 bases). The V end lost 6 bases, the J end lost 0 bases, and 12 bases lay between the germline ends. This CDR3 is 14 amino acids long. Germline V lookup: CDR1 MNHEY, CDR2 SVGEGT.

This clonotype was seen ten or more times. This chain links TRBV18 with TRBJ2-3; D tentatively fits TRBD1 or TRBD2 (6 bases each). This CDR3 spans 16 amino acids. The germline V gene encodes CDR1 KGHSH and CDR2 LQKENI. Trimming left V 2 bases short and J 3 bases short, with 15 bases between. CDR3 in amino acids: CASSPGPGARTDTQYF. As DNA, the CDR3 is TGTGCCAGCTCACCAGGGCCGGGGGCGAGGACAGATACGCAGTATTTT.

This clonotype was seen more than once but under ten times. This CDR3 reads CSAVGEQYF. As DNA, the CDR3 is TGCAGTGCAGTGGGTGAGCAGTACTTC. The rearrangement joins TRBV20-1 to TRBJ2-7; D remains unclear. This CDR3 spans 9 amino acids. Trimming left V 6 bases short and J 7 bases short, with 7 bases between. CDR1 is DFQATT and CDR2 is SNEGSKA in the germline V gene (reference sequence).

CDR3: CASSLWGGRGTGELFF. CDR3 nucleotide sequence: TGTGCCAGCAGCTTATGGGGCGGACGGGGCACCGGGGAGCTGTTTTTT. The rearrangement links TRBV11-1 to TRBJ2-2; perhaps D is TRBD1 or TRBD2 (5 bases each). Trimming took off 2 bases at V and 4 bases at J, with 14 bases between the two ends. Germline V CDR1 and CDR2: SGHAT, FQDESV (reference sequence). This CDR3 is 16 amino acids long.

The rearrangement uses TRBV5-1 and TRBJ2-4; D not certain. V gave up 0 bases and J gave up 3 bases, with 7 bases separating them. CDR3 length: 14 amino acids. CDR1 and CDR2 (germline): SGHRS, YFSETQ. The CDR3 bases are TGCGCCAGCAGCTTGGGTGGGATCAAAAACATTCAGTACTTC. As protein: CASSLGGIKNIQYF.

This chain joins TRBV27 and TRBJ1-4, with D uncertain. Germline CDR1 MNHEY, CDR2 SMNVEV (reference sequence). This CDR3 comprises 14 residues. Trimming took off 6 bases at V and 8 bases at J, with 16 bases between the two ends. CDR3 in amino acids: CASRPPGDREKLFF. The CDR3 DNA reads as TGTGCCAGCAGACCGCCAGGAGACCGGGAAAAACTGTTTTTT.

This clonotype was found a few times. V gene TRBV20-1 combines with J gene TRBJ2-2; D is perhaps TRBD2 (5 bases). The CDR3 is 13 residues long. V lost 3 bases and J 7 bases, leaving 12 bases between the germline ends. Germline lookup yields CDR1 DFQATT and CDR2 SNEGSKA (reference sequence). This CDR3 reads CSASTSWSGELFF. In nucleotides, the CDR3 is TGCAGTGCTAGCACTAGTTGGAGCGGGGAGCTGTTTTTT.

The rearrangement uses TRBV11-2 and TRBJ2-7; D might be TRBD1 or TRBD2, each matching 5 bases. The CDR3 spans 14 residues. The ends were cut back, 5 bases at V and 2 bases at J, with 13 bases in the middle. Germline loops: CDR1 SGHAT, CDR2 FQNNGV. In DNA, the CDR3 is TGTGCCAGCAGCCGGGACGGCTTGACCTACGAGCAGTACTTC. This codes for CASSRDGLTYEQYF.

Only a few counts were recorded for this clonotype. J is TRBJ1-1 and V is TRBV5-6; a weak D match, TRBD1 (6 bases). Germline lookup yields CDR1 SGHDT and CDR2 YYEEEE. The ends were cut back, 2 bases at V and 1 base at J, with 12 bases in the middle. This CDR3 is built from 15 residues. The CDR3 protein is CASSFEEGENTEAFF. The DNA of the CDR3 is TGTGCCAGCAGCTTTGAAGAGGGGGAGAACACTGAAGCTTTCTTT.

A few counts support this clonotype. V gene TRBV6-5 combines with J gene TRBJ1-6; no clear D. V lost 8 bases and J 7 bases, leaving 15 bases between the germline ends. CDR3 length: 14 residues. The germline CDR1 and CDR2 sequences are MNHEY and SVGAGI. DNA for the CDR3: TGTGCCAGCTGTTTCCCGGTTGACAATTCACCCCTCCACTTT. The encoded protein is CASCFPVDNSPLHF.

This clonotype was detected a few times. CDR3 sequence reads: CASSTGTGGAEKLFF. The CDR3 DNA sequence: TGTGCCAGCAGTACCGGGACAGGGGGGGCTGAAAAACTGTTTTTT. V and J are TRBV12-3 or TRBV12-4 and TRBJ1-4; 11 bases map to TRBD1. CDR3 length equals 15 residues. The junction had 6 bases not matched to a gene; V was cut back by 5 bases and J by 7 bases.

The chain couples TRBV6-2 or TRBV6-3 to TRBJ2-7, with D hard to call. Germline V gives CDR1 MNHEY, CDR2 SVGEGT. The V and J ends lost 5 bases and 2 bases respectively, with 19 bases between them. This CDR3 is built from 16 residues. CDR3 region: CASSPNGWALTYEQYF. The CDR3 region has the DNA TGTGCCAGCAGTCCCAACGGGTGGGCTCTCACCTACGAGCAGTACTTC.

The chain links TRBV2 to TRBJ2-5; D not certain. Trimming removed 4 bases at V and 4 bases at J, with 10 bases between. Germline CDR1 and CDR2: SNHLY and FYNNEI. The CDR3 spans 13 residues. Written as DNA, the CDR3 is TGTGCCAGCAGTGTTTCCCTAGTAGAGACCCAGTACTTC. As protein: CASSVSLVETQYF.

This clonotype was picked up a small number of times. The chain couples TRBV11-2 to TRBJ2-7; 10 nucleotides agree with TRBD1. CDR1 and CDR2 (germline): SGHAT, FQNNGV. CDR3 length: 14 residues. The J segment lost 5 bases and the V segment lost 5 bases, leaving 6 bases of the junction unmatched. DNA of the CDR3: TGTGCCAGCAGCCCGACAGGGGGCTCGGACGAGCAGTACTTC. This translates into CASSPTGGSDEQYF.

In its sample, this clonotype was seen a few times. The rearrangement links TRBV5-5 to TRBJ2-5; 9 bases are a match to TRBD2. CDR3 size: 14 residues. Losses at the gene ends were 4 bases for V and 5 bases for J; bases not matched to a gene: 6. The germline V gene has CDR1 SGHKS and CDR2 YYEKEE (reference sequence). CDR3 nucleotide sequence: TGTGCCAGCAGCCTAGGACTAGCGAGGGAGACCCAGTACTTC. Protein: CASSLGLARETQYF. Using reference TRBV5-5 and TRBJ2-5 for the parts outside the CDR3, the full variable domain is DAGVTQSPTHLIKTRGQQVTLRCSPISGHKSVSWYQQVLGQGPQFIFQYYEKEERGRGNFPDRFSARQFPNYSSELNVNALLLGDSALYLCASSLGLARETQYFGPGTRLLVL.

Only a few counts were recorded for this clonotype. The chain uses TRBV3-1 and TRBJ2-3, with 13 nucleotides matching TRBD2. This CDR3 has 18 amino acids. Germline CDR1 reads LGHDT; CDR2 reads YNNKEL (reference sequence). The trim removed 0 bases at V and 4 bases at J, leaving 7 bases unmatched. The CDR3: CASSQETSGGAWADTQYF. CDR3 nucleotide sequence: TGTGCCAGCAGCCAAGAAACTAGCGGGGGGGCCTGGGCAGATACGCAGTATTTT.

This clonotype was seen a few times. This chain uses TRBV5-6 with TRBJ1-1; unclear D gene. The ends were cut back, 4 bases at V and 2 bases at J, with 12 bases in the middle. Germline V CDR1 and CDR2: SGHDT, YYEEEE. This CDR3 comprises 14 residues. CDR3 coding DNA: TGTGCCAGCAGCGACACTACAGCTAACACTGAAGCTTTCTTT. Residues: CASSDTTANTEAFF.